The clone carrying this T cell receptor (beta chain) occurred a few times. Its antigen is still unknown. The same CDR3 also results from other DNA sequences found in this sample. The data are from a study of beta chain features in type 1 diabetes. Broader study findings: Among all four CD4+ subsets, Type 1 diabetes patients had TCRB CDR3s that were moderately but significantly shorter. Naive, central memory and regulatory TCRB repertoires appeared more similar among patients than healthy donors.

The authors reverse transcribed all of the isolated RNA, so sequencing captured expressed TCRB transcripts. Profiled with immunoSEQ multiplex PCR; TCRdb holds only in-frame clones, not every one. The sample includes 600,000 to 700,000 clones, about an eighth of them seen just once. The TCR sequence derives from a man between 18 and 35 years old with type 1 diabetes. Input material: naive CD4+ T cells from blood.

This CDR3 reads CASSASTDTQYF. CDR3 nucleotide sequence: TGTGCCAGCAGCGCCAGCACAGATACGCAGTATTTT. The chain combines TRBV9 with TRBJ2-3, with no clear D. Germline V CDR1 and CDR2: SGDLS, YYNGEE. The CDR3 covers 12 residues. V was cut by 3 bases and J by 0 bases, with 2 bases left in between.